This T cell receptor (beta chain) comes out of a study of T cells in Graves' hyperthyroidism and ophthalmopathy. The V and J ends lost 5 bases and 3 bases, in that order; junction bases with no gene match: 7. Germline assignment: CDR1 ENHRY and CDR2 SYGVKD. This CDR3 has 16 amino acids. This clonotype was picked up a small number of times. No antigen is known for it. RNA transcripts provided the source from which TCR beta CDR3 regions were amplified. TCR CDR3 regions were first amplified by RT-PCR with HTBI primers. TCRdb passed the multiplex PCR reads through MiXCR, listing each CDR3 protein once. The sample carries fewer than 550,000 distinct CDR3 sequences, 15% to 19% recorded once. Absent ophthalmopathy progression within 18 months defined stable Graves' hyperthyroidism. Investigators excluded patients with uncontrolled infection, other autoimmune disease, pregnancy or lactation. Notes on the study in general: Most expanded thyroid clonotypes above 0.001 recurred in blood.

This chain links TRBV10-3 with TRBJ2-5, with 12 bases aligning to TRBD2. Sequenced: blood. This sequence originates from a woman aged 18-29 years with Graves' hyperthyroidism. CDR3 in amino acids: CAISTGLAGTKETQYF. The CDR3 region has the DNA TGTGCCATCAGTACGGGACTAGCGGGCACCAAAGAGACCCAGTACTTC.